This T cell receptor beta chain is drawn from a study of T cell changes during pregnancy in multiple sclerosis. With V trimmed by 6 bases and J by 6 bases, 10 bases remained unmatched. Germline V gene data show CDR1 as MDHEN and CDR2 as SYDVKM. The CDR3 spans 17 residues. The count of this clone is one. Produced via immunoSEQ multiplex PCR; TCRdb's table is partial and in-frame only. The table has some 20,000 clones, under 95% seen once; the top ten hold under 0.75%. The sample was CD4+ T cells from peripheral blood mononuclear cells, taken in the third trimester of pregnancy. The chain is built from TRBV28 and TRBJ2-1, with 14 positions matching TRBD2. This clonotype was obtained from a female donor in good health, enrolled as a control in a pregnancy study. CDR3 nucleotides: TGTGCCAGCAGGCTAGGAGGACTAGCGGGAGGTGGCAATGAGCAGTTCTTC. This codes for CASRLGGLAGGGNEQFF.